One and the same sample provided the 28 T cell receptor beta chains below, sequenced in a study of blood T cell repertoires in COVID-19 (TCRdb year 2020). The protocol used for the library was the immunoSEQ multiplex PCR assay. TCRdb mirrors the immuneACCESS table, restricted to in-frame sequences. Some clones are absent from its copies; in checked studies, under half trace to an unresolved V gene, and the reason for the others is unknown. The sample records 150,000 to 190,000 clones, about 86% of which are singletons. Roughly 7% of the sample rests with the top ten. The specimen sequenced was PBMCs or T cells enriched from blood (not recorded which). Receptors originate from a man aged 50 or older who had recovered from COVID-19.

The chain carries TRBV18 and TRBJ2-7; 7 positions match TRBD2. CDR1 and CDR2 (germline): KGHSH, LQKENI. J lost 1 base, V lost 2 bases, and 5 bases had no gene match. The CDR3 has 15 residues. CDR3 DNA: TGTGCCAGCTCACCATTAGGGAGGGGTTCCTACGAGCAGTACTTC. Translating gives CASSPLGRGSYEQYF.

The chain has TRBV3-1 (or the pseudogene TRBV3-2) and TRBJ1-1; possible D gene TRBD1, 5 bases. The germline V and J ends were trimmed by 0 bases and 5 bases, with 10 bases remaining between them. This CDR3 spans 14 amino acids. Per the germline V gene, CDR1 is LGHDT and CDR2 is YNNKEL (reference sequence). CDR3 loop: CASSQEEGRTEAFF. DNA of the CDR3: TGTGCCAGCAGCCAAGAAGAGGGGAGGACTGAAGCTTTCTTT.

V gene TRBV19 combines with J gene TRBJ2-2; D unresolved. Trimming left V 4 bases short and J 3 bases short, with 9 bases between. CDR1 and CDR2 (germline): LNHDA, SQIVND (reference sequence). This CDR3 region has 14 residues. The CDR3 bases are TGTGCCAGTAGTAATGGGCAGGACACCGGGGAGCTGTTTTTT. Translation: CASSNGQDTGELFF.

The rearrangement uses TRBV25-1 and TRBJ1-5; no firm D call. The V end was cut by 4 bases, the J end by 4 bases, with 8 bases between. CDR1 is MGHDK, CDR2 SYGVNS, per germline. The CDR3 totals 13 residues. The CDR3 bases are TGTGCCAGCAGTGGTCCAGGAAATCAGCCCCAGCATTTT. This sequence encodes CASSGPGNQPQHF.

The J gene is TRBJ1-3, the V gene TRBV5-1; 7 bases line up with TRBD1. This CDR3 is 14 amino acids long. Germline CDR1 is SGHRS and CDR2 is YFSETQ. With V trimmed by 4 bases and J by 2 bases, 3 bases remained unmatched. The CDR3 bases are TGCGCCAGCAGCACCGGGACAGCTGGAAACACCATATATTTT. Its protein is CASSTGTAGNTIYF.

V is TRBV2 and J is TRBJ1-3; 7 nucleotides agree with TRBD1. Germline V gene sequence: CDR1 SNHLY, CDR2 FYNNEI. J gave up 4 bases and V 5 bases, and 5 bases lay outside the gene matches. CDR3 length: 14 amino acids. Here the CDR3 reads CASSLGTVGNTIYF. CDR3 bases: TGTGCCAGCAGTCTAGGGACAGTAGGAAACACCATATATTTT.

The V call is TRBV4-2, the J call TRBJ2-1; TRBD2 matches 8 bases. The germline V gene has CDR1 LGHNA and CDR2 YNFKEQ. The CDR3 length is 16 residues. The trim removed 3 bases at V and 4 bases at J, leaving 8 bases unmatched. CDR3 region: CASSHGTSGAYNEQFF. CDR3 sequence (DNA): TGTGCCAGCAGCCATGGAACTAGCGGAGCTTACAATGAGCAGTTCTTC.

The chain is built from TRBV7-8 and TRBJ1-2; D remains ambiguous. Germline CDR1 is SGHVS and CDR2 is FQNEAQ. The CDR3 contains 13 residues. V lost 2 bases and J 7 bases, leaving 11 bases between the germline ends. The chain's CDR3 is CASSLQEFSGYTF. The CDR3 coding sequence is TGTGCCAGCAGCTTACAGGAATTTAGTGGCTACACCTTC.

This chain connects TRBV5-6 to TRBJ1-1; D gene ambiguous. This CDR3 is built from 13 residues. CDR1 and CDR2 from the germline V gene are SGHDT and YYEEEE. V lost 5 bases to trimming and J lost 5 bases, with 13 bases between them. The CDR3 protein is CASSFSRETEAFF. Here the CDR3 DNA reads TGTGCCAGCAGTTTTTCGAGGGAAACTGAAGCTTTCTTT.

Turning to this clone: Additional DNA sequences in this sample encode the identical CDR3. The chain links TRBV7-2 to TRBJ2-7; 13 bases align to TRBD2. CDR1 SGHTA and CDR2 FQGNSA come from the germline V gene. With V trimmed by 5 bases and J by 1 base, 2 bases remained unmatched. There are 15 residues in the CDR3. The CDR3 DNA reads as TGTGCCAGCAGCCCGACTAGCGGGGGGTCCTACGAGCAGTACTTC. Residues: CASSPTSGGSYEQYF.

The chain's CDR3 is CASSLGVLGDTQYF. CDR3 coding DNA: TGTGCCAGCAGCTTAGGGGTGCTCGGGGATACGCAGTATTTT. The chain links TRBV7-9 to TRBJ2-3, with D unclear. From germline, CDR1 is SEHNR and CDR2 FQNEAQ (reference sequence). This CDR3 is 14 amino acids long. Trimming stripped 1 base from V and 6 bases from J, with 11 bases between.

The rearrangement links TRBV4-2 to TRBJ1-5, with a tentative D call TRBD1 (5 bases). This CDR3 comprises 15 residues. CDR1 LGHNA and CDR2 YNFKEQ come from the germline V gene. Trimming left V 0 bases short and J 4 bases short, with 10 bases between. The CDR3: CASSQEGAGNQPQHF. The CDR3 DNA is TGTGCCAGCAGCCAAGAAGGGGCAGGGAATCAGCCCCAGCATTTT.

The V call is TRBV5-4, the J call TRBJ1-2; 8 nucleotides agree with TRBD1. The CDR3 totals 13 residues. Germline trimming cut 4 bases from V and 4 bases from J; bases unmatched to any gene: 3. Germline V CDR1 and CDR2: SGHNT, YYREEE (reference sequence). The CDR3 DNA is TGTGCCAGCAGCCCCCAGGGGGCCTATGGCTACACCTTC. It encodes CASSPQGAYGYTF.

This chain joins TRBV30 and TRBJ1-2; tentative D call: TRBD1 (6 bases). This CDR3 comprises 15 residues. From germline, CDR1 is GTSNPN and CDR2 SVGIG (reference sequence). Deletions cut 0 bases from V and 0 bases from J, with 11 bases between. CDR3 amino acids: CAWSVRGFTNYGYTF. The CDR3 bases are TGTGCCTGGAGTGTCAGGGGATTTACTAACTATGGCTACACCTTC.

This chain connects TRBV18 to TRBJ1-4; TRBD1 matches 8 bases. The CDR3 is 15 amino acids. Germline loops: CDR1 KGHSH, CDR2 LQKENI. V shed 6 bases, J shed 1 base, and the junction held 4 bases outside the gene matches. The CDR3 sequence is CASSPDRVTNEKLFF. The CDR3 bases are TGTGCCAGCTCCCCGGACAGGGTAACTAATGAAAAACTGTTTTTT.

This chain joins TRBV5-1 and TRBJ2-1; the D gene is possibly TRBD2 (6 bases). Per germline, CDR1 SGHRS and CDR2 YFSETQ. The length of the CDR3 is 16 residues. The V and J ends lost 0 bases and 7 bases respectively, with 17 bases between them. CDR3 loop: CASSLGRGNVGNEQFF. For the CDR3, the DNA is TGCGCCAGCAGCTTGGGGAGGGGAAACGTTGGGAATGAGCAGTTCTTC.

The chain links TRBV6-5 to TRBJ2-7, with 8 bases that match TRBD1. The CDR3 loop spans 15 amino acids. Losses at the gene ends were 8 bases for V and 3 bases for J; bases not matched to a gene: 12. Germline V gives CDR1 MNHEY, CDR2 SVGAGI. The CDR3 bases are TGTGCCAGCGGCGCCCTAGCAGGGGGCTACTACGAGCAGTACTTC. This translates into CASGALAGGYYEQYF.

V is TRBV29-1 and J is TRBJ2-5; 8 nucleotides match TRBD2. Trimming at V came to 4 bases and at J to 0 bases, leaving 16 bases not matched to a gene. This CDR3 comprises 18 residues. Germline CDR1 reads SQVTM; CDR2 reads ANQGSEA. The CDR3 coding sequence is TGCAGCGTTGCCCGCCCGGGACTAGGGACCCGGAACCAAGAGACCCAGTACTTC. Its translation: CSVARPGLGTRNQETQYF.

This clone was seen only a few times. This chain joins TRBV5-1 and TRBJ2-5; the match to TRBD1 covers 11 bases. CDR3 length: 18 amino acids. Trimming removed 1 base from V and 5 bases from J; junction bases left unmatched: 13. CDR1 and CDR2 (germline): SGHRS, YFSETQ. The CDR3: CASSLSVTGTGGLETQYF. The CDR3 coding sequence is TGCGCCAGCAGCTTGTCCGTGACCGGGACAGGGGGTTTGGAGACCCAGTACTTC.

The genes are TRBV7-8 and TRBJ2-1, with 7 bases matching TRBD1. The V and J ends lost 5 bases and 10 bases, in that order; junction bases with no gene match: 17. Germline CDR1 SGHVS, CDR2 FQNEAQ. This CDR3 is 16 amino acids long. The CDR3 DNA follows: TGTGCCAGCAGCCACAGGGGTCTGGGGACAATCCCCGAGCAGTTCTTC. It translates to CASSHRGLGTIPEQFF.

V usage is TRBV18 and J usage is TRBJ2-2, with 8 bases aligning to TRBD1. There are 15 residues in the CDR3. Germline lookup yields CDR1 KGHSH and CDR2 LQKENI. V lost 6 bases and J lost 2; bases outside the gene matches: 5. CDR3 protein: CASSLGQGNTGELFF. The CDR3 DNA follows: TGTGCCAGCTCGCTCGGACAGGGAAACACCGGGGAGCTGTTTTTT.

This sequence joins TRBV6-2 or TRBV6-3 and TRBJ2-1; TRBD2 matches at 7 bases. The CDR3 runs to 16 residues. In germline, CDR1 is MNHEY, CDR2 SVGEGT. After removal of 4 bases from V and 4 bases from J, the junction contained 10 bases not matched to a gene. DNA of the CDR3: TGTGCCAGCAGTTCCCTCGAAGCGGGGTCATACAATGAGCAGTTCTTC. This codes for CASSSLEAGSYNEQFF.

The chain recombines TRBV7-2 with TRBJ2-1, with D perhaps TRBD1 (5 bases). CDR1 is SGHTA and CDR2 is FQGNSA in the germline V gene. The CDR3 extends over 15 amino acids. V was pared by 1 base and J by 8 bases, with 15 bases between. CDR3 loop: CASSLVQEPLDEQFF. CDR3 DNA: TGTGCCAGCAGCTTAGTACAGGAGCCTCTGGATGAGCAGTTCTTC.

This chain joins TRBV19 and TRBJ1-5; 7 bases line up with TRBD1. V lost 5 bases to trimming and J lost 0 bases; unmatched junction nucleotides: 4. Germline loops: CDR1 LNHDA, CDR2 SQIVND (reference sequence). The CDR3 consists of 15 residues. CDR3 sequence: CASSDRALSNQPQHF. CDR3 DNA sequence: TGTGCCAGTAGTGACAGGGCCCTTAGCAATCAGCCCCAGCATTTT.

The V gene is TRBV3-1 (or the pseudogene TRBV3-2), the J gene TRBJ2-1; 11 nucleotides line up with TRBD2. J was trimmed by 6 bases and V by 3 bases; bases with no gene match: 13. Germline lookup yields CDR1 LGHDT and CDR2 YNNKEL (reference sequence). CDR3 length equals 18 residues. Written as DNA, the CDR3 is TGTGCCAGCAGCCACGACAGGGGAGCTAGCGGGGGGAGCAATGAGCAGTTCTTC. Encoded protein: CASSHDRGASGGSNEQFF.

The chain has TRBV25-1 and TRBJ2-1; D unresolved. With 1 base removed from V and 8 bases from J, the gap between germline ends came to 9 bases. The CDR3 runs 13 residues. Germline values: CDR1 MGHDK, CDR2 SYGVNS. The chain's CDR3 is CASSESPFDEQFF. The CDR3, as DNA: TGTGCCAGCAGTGAATCCCCTTTTGATGAGCAGTTCTTC. The complete variable domain, with remaining parts taken from reference TRBV25-1 and TRBJ2-1, reads EADIYQTPRYLVIGTGKKITLECSQTMGHDKMYWYQQDPGMELHLIHYSYGVNSTEKGDLSSESTVSRIRTEHFPLTLESARPSHTSQYLCASSESPFDEQFFGPGTRLTVL.

The sample holds a few counts of this clone. Other DNA sequences within the sample encode an identical CDR3. The CDR3 sequence is CASSLAGGYTEAFF. Here the CDR3 DNA reads TGCGCCAGCAGCTTGGCAGGGGGGTACACTGAAGCTTTCTTT. The chain is built from TRBV5-1 and TRBJ1-1, with 7 bases lining up with TRBD1. CDR1 and CDR2 from the germline V gene are SGHRS and YFSETQ. The CDR3 length is 14 residues. Trimming cost V 0 bases and J 3 bases; bases outside gene matches: 2.

The chain combines TRBV29-1 with TRBJ2-3; TRBD2 agrees at 9 bases. The CDR3 covers 12 residues. V shed 4 bases, J shed 6 bases, and the junction held 2 bases outside the gene matches. CDR1 is SQVTM and CDR2 is ANQGSEA in the germline V gene. The CDR3 protein is CSVALAGDTQYF. As DNA, the CDR3 is TGCAGCGTTGCTCTAGCGGGGGATACGCAGTATTTT.